This TCR beta chain was recorded in a study of immune evolution from preneoplasia to lung adenocarcinoma. Study-level information: HLA loss of heterozygosity: about 7% AIS, around 16% MIA, roughly 30% ADC, none AAH.

On this clone: What it recognizes is unknown.

Overall study results and limits: Later-stage lesions appeared to have more T cells, more diversity, less clonality. From normal lung to invasive adenocarcinoma, top clone frequencies appeared to decrease.

The CDR3 is made up of 12 amino acids. With 2 bases removed from V and 4 bases from J, the gap between germline ends came to 2 bases. Germline CDR1 is MGHRA and CDR2 is YSYEKL. Here immunoSEQ multiplex PCR was the method, and the copy in TCRdb shows in-frame clones only, minus some. The data contain roughly 9,900 clones, more than 75% of them singletons. Sequenced sample: FFPE invasive lung adenocarcinoma tissue. The chain carries TRBV4-1 and TRBJ2-2; D unresolved. The sequence derives from a person between 65 and 79 years old with invasive lung adenocarcinoma. Some clones in this sample may be carry-over from other donors' samples. For the CDR3, the DNA is TGCGCCAGCAGCCAACCCACCGGGGAGCTGTTTTTT. This sequence encodes CASSQPTGELFF.